Included here is one TCR beta chain sequence, with context. Germline-derived CDR1 and CDR2 are SGHVS and FQNEAQ. The ends were cut back, 5 bases at V and 6 bases at J, with 17 bases in the middle. This CDR3 region has 16 residues. In the source study's methods: Cell counts per sample came from amplifying reference gene primers. Only in-frame clones appear in the TCRdb table, and some are missing; sequencing was by immunoSEQ multiplex PCR. V and J calls plus clone size are reproduced from that table; the DNA served to infer D and trimming. The data hold 50,000 or so clones, with approximately 90% observed a single time. The sample originates from a study of blood T cell repertoires in COVID-19.

The rearrangement joins TRBV7-8 to TRBJ1-6, with D perhaps TRBD1 (6 bases). Sequencing was performed on peripheral blood. This receptor was obtained from a man older than 75 with acute or convalescent COVID-19. CDR3 nucleotide sequence: TGTGCCAGCAGCGCCCGGGGGGCAGTGGGTAATTCACCCCTCCACTTT. This translates into CASSARGAVGNSPLHF.